The clone carrying this T cell receptor (beta chain) has just a few counts. The antigen is unknown. The sample comes from a study of early T cells in non-severe SARS-CoV-2 infection. Study-wide background: It was bulk RNA from unsorted whole blood that was sequenced, and the chains were unpaired. Study outcomes and limitations: Matching with VDJdb favored anti-spike CD8 responses (missing private and CD4 specificities).

The CDR3 covers 16 residues. Germline-derived CDR1 and CDR2 are MNHEY and SVGEGT. The V gene lost 0 bases and the J gene lost 2 bases, with 13 bases spanning the gap. Researchers tagged individual cDNA molecules with unique molecular identifiers. TCRdb analysed the 5' RACE reads with MiXCR anew, one entry per CDR3 protein. Counted here are about 26,000 distinct CDR3 sequences, roughly 5% occurring once; the ten biggest clones make up approximately 3.8%. The receptor was derived from an adult who was a healthcare worker with PCR-confirmed SARS-CoV-2 infection or an uninfected control (not recorded which). The chain carries TRBV6-2 or TRBV6-3 and TRBJ2-5; possibly TRBD1 for D (6 bases). Sequencing was done on a sample of whole blood. Here the CDR3 reads CASSYSHRDKQETQYF. CDR3 coding DNA: TGTGCCAGCAGTTACTCCCACCGGGACAAACAAGAGACCCAGTACTTC.